The present entry profiles one T cell receptor (beta chain) with its context. No cognate antigen has been identified for it. Per-base qualities were not stored, and no clone one base away is much larger. The data belong to a study of CD8+ T cells in alopecia areata (dated by TCRdb to 2016 to 2019). Background for the entire study: The study used high-throughput TCRbeta sequencing to examine T cell clonal expansion in alopecia areata, in both the C3H/HeJ mouse model and human patients. On the human side, TCRbeta sequencing was run on scalp tissue and on sorted CD4+ and CD8+ peripheral blood T cells from healthy controls and from alopecia areata patients with either patchy or totalis/universalis disease. Clonality in the scalp was compared among normal scalp (n=4), patchy alopecia areata scalp (n=8), and alopecia totalis/universalis scalp (n=8). RNA came from the PAXgene miRNA kit for fixed scalp, the miRNeasy kit for PBMCs, and the RNeasy kit for mouse skin. immunoSEQ multiplex PCR using 35 Vbeta forward primers and 13 Jbeta reverse primers was used to amplify TCRbeta CDR3 regions.

What the work shows at the level of the full study, not this receptor alone: Higher clonality and more expanded CD8+ clones were observed in lesional scalp than in normal scalp, particularly in alopecia totalis/universalis, a finding suggestive of antigenic drive. Unlike mouse skin, where gammadelta T cells dominate, normal human skin contains resident alphabeta T cells that get sequenced too, which complicates analysis of the scalp TCR repertoire. Shared TCR sequences between patients were less evident than in mice, which may be partly attributable to HLA diversity in the patient population.

From the cysteine up to the phenylalanine, the CDR3 has a length of 15 residues. Only the CDR3 portion is preserved as DNA: 45 bases, with reading frame beginning at the first base. Compared with germline, V lacks 5 bases and J lacks 5 bases; bases without a gene match: 8. The germline V gene sets CDR1 to SNHLY and CDR2 to FYNNEI. PBMCs were isolated by density centrifugation and stained for CD3, CD4 and CD8, after which CD4+ and CD8+ T cells were sorted on a FACSAria. Unaffected controls provided scalp biopsies and blood samples. Library method: the immunoSEQ multiplex PCR assay. To provide template for TCR sequencing, every sample had RNA extracted and reverse transcribed into cDNA. First-strand cDNA was synthesized with SuperScript III using a 2:1 mix of oligo-dT and random hexamers. A synthetic immune receptor repertoire was used to measure amplification bias, and any remaining bias was corrected computationally. On the study's bioinformatics: Raw reads were preprocessed to remove errors, and CDR3 was defined by IMGT conventions from the conserved cysteine to phenylalanine. Clonality was computed as 1 minus the Shannon entropy, with the entropy normalized by log2 of the number of productive unique TCRs. CD4 or CD8 identity of scalp clones was inferred by cross-referencing scalp TCRbeta sequences with sorted blood CD4 and CD8 repertoires. The table was pulled from immuneACCESS by TCRdb, which kept in-frame rearrangements only. Such tables lose some clones; where checked, under half of the loss comes from unresolved V genes, and the rest has no known cause. From that table come the V and J calls and clone size; the DNA was used to work out D and trimming. Here the sample has roughly 100,000 clones; around three fifths occur a single time. The top ten clones comprise 8% to 10% of the sample.

The clonotype comes from a human donor in good health. The sequencing input was CD4+ T cells sorted from blood. Recombination connected TRBV2 to TRBJ2-7; 11 junctional bases match TRBD1. The bases are TGTGCCAGCAGTCCCGGACAGGGGGCTTTCCACGAGCAGTACTTC. Translated, it reads CASSPGQGAFHEQYF.